This is a list of T cell receptor beta chains from one sample in a study of blood T cell repertoires in COVID-19. Some clones are missing from TCRdb's copy, which holds only in-frame ones; the method was immunoSEQ multiplex PCR. The profile shows roughly 120,000 clones, roughly 80% of them singletons. Material for sequencing was peripheral blood. These receptors all stem from a man at least 80 years old with COVID-19, enrolled during active disease. The conserved cysteine and the conserved F or W are not part of the CDR3 here.

cdr3_aa j_call v_call
ASSQEGQGAAGELF TRBJ2-2 TRBV14
ASSPVPGQVDGYT TRBJ1-2 TRBV7-8
ASSPGLNSYNEQF TRBJ2-1 TRBV18
AIRDRDTEAF TRBJ1-1 TRBV10-3
ASSEAGLGTYEQY TRBJ2-7 TRBV2
ASRPGTSQGGRDIQY TRBJ2-4 TRBV19
ASRGSAYTDTQY TRBJ2-3 TRBV27
ASSITGLAEETQY TRBJ2-5 TRBV28
ASSLAGLGGTGELF TRBJ2-2 TRBV7-2
ASSIGGASGNSPLH TRBJ1-6 TRBV19
ASSRITGGDQPQH TRBJ1-5 TRBV4-3
ASSLRGLNTGELF TRBJ2-2 TRBV7-3
ASSPRQGVNNEQF TRBJ2-1 TRBV7-3
ATRSAGGTNTGELF TRBJ2-2 TRBV24-1
ASSESSGSPYNEQF TRBJ2-1 TRBV6-1
ASGFRGLDTQY TRBJ2-3 TRBV7-2
ASSPLPPGLGQETQY TRBJ2-5 TRBV7-3
ASSLDRGREKLF TRBJ1-4 TRBV7-9
ASSYSMDRGFFNQPQH TRBJ1-5 TRBV6-2/TRBV6-3
ASTPSGGGSGANVLT TRBJ2-6 TRBV6-4
ASSQRDRDNQPQH TRBJ1-5 TRBV4-2
ASSLGYRGVGETQY TRBJ2-5 TRBV27
ATSGARQGRGETQY TRBJ2-5 TRBV24-1
ASSFSRGASYEQY TRBJ2-7 TRBV27